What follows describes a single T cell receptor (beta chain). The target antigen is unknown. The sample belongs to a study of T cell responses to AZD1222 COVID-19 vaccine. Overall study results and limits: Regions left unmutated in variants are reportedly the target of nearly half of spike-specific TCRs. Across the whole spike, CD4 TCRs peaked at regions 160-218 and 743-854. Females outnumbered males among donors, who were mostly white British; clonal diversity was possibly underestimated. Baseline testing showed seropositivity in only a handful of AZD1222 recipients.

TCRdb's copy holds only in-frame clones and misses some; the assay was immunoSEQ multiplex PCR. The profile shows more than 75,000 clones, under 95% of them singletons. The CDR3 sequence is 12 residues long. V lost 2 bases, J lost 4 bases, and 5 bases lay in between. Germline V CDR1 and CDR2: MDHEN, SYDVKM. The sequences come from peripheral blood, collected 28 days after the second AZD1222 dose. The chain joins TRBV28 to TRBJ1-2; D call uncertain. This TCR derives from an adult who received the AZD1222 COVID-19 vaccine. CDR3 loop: CASSLNAYGYTF. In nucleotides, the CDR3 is TGTGCCAGCAGTTTAAACGCCTATGGCTACACCTTC.